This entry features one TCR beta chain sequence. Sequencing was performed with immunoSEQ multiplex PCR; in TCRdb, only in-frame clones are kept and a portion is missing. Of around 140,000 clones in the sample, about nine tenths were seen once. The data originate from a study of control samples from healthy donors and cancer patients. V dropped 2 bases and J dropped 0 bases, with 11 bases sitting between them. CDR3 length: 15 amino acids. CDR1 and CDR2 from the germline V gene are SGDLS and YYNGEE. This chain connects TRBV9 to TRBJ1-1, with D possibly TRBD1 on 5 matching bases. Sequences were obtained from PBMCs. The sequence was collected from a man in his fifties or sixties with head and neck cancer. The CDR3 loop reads CASSVETALNTEAFF. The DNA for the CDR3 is TGTGCCAGCAGCGTGGAGACAGCACTGAACACTGAAGCTTTCTTT.